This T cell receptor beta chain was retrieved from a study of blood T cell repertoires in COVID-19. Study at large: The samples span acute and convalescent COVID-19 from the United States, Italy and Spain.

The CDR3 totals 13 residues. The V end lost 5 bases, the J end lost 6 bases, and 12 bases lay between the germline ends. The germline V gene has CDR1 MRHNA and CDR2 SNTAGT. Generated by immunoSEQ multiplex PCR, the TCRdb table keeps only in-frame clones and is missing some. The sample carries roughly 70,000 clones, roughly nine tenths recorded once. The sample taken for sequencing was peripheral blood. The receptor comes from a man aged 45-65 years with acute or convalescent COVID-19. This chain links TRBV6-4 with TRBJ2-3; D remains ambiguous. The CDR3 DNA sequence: TGTGCCAGCAGTCTTGGTTCGGGTGATACGCAGTATTTT. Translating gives CASSLGSGDTQYF.